The clone carrying this TCR beta chain was observed a few times. CDR1 is LNHNV and CDR2 is YYDKDF in the germline V gene (reference sequence). V lost 1 base to trimming and J lost 0 bases, with 7 bases between them. The CDR3 totals 15 residues. Source study methods: Estimated nucleated cell counts came from reference gene primer amplification. Clones were read by immunoSEQ multiplex PCR, and TCRdb kept only the in-frame ones, dropping some. V, J and clone size are taken as reported in that table, and D and trimming were inferred from the DNA itself. The repertoire holds over 60,000 clones, about three quarters seen once, with 45% to 65% in the top ten. The sample belongs to a study of blood T cell repertoires in COVID-19. In the study overall: The samples span acute and convalescent COVID-19 from the United States, Italy and Spain. Sources were T cells, B-cell-depleted T cells, or PBMCs; the material itself was cDNA or gDNA.

The J gene is TRBJ2-1, the V gene TRBV15, with D hard to call. This TCR was recovered from a woman at least 80 years old with acute or convalescent COVID-19. Sequencing was performed on peripheral blood. Here the CDR3 DNA reads TGTGCCACCAGCAGAGTGCGGAACTCCTACAATGAGCAGTTCTTC. Residues: CATSRVRNSYNEQFF.